One and the same sample provided the 27 T cell receptor beta chains below, sequenced in a study of T-cell reconstitution after alpha-beta-depleted transplantation in children. It was with unique molecular identifiers that the TCRbeta library was prepared. TCRdb itself ran the PCR reads through MiXCR, one entry per CDR3 protein. The sample shows about 360,000 distinct CDR3 sequences, about 14% of them seen only once. The specimen was PBMCs, collected from the stem cell graft. These receptors originate from a human donor who donated a stem cell graft to a child with Fanconi anemia.

This clonotype was seen just once. V is TRBV5-1 and J is TRBJ2-1, with TRBD2 as a possible D gene (6 bases). CDR3 size: 15 residues. Germline CDR1 is SGHRS and CDR2 is YFSETQ. Trimming took 6 bases from V and 2 from J, leaving 15 bases between them. CDR3: CASKLQGLTYNEQFF. The CDR3 region has the DNA TGCGCCAGCAAGCTCCAGGGACTCACCTACAATGAGCAGTTCTTC. The variable domain in full, completed from reference TRBV5-1 and TRBJ2-1, reads KAGVTQTPRYLIKTRGQQVTLSCSPISGHRSVSWYQQTPGQGLQFLFEYFSETQRNKGNFPGRFSGRQFSNSRSEMNVSTLELGDSALYLCASKLQGLTYNEQFFGPGTRLTVL.

This clonotype was observed a handful of times. This chain links TRBV5-1 with TRBJ1-6; 9 bases fit TRBD1. The CDR3 loop spans 15 amino acids. V lost 4 bases to trimming and J lost 8 bases; unmatched junction nucleotides: 7. Per germline, CDR1 SGHRS and CDR2 YFSETQ. The CDR3, as DNA: TGCGCCAGCAGCCGGACAGGGGCACGCGATTCACCCCTCCACTTT. This gives the protein CASSRTGARDSPLHF.

This clonotype was counted at least ten times. CDR3 nucleotide sequence: TGTGCCAGCAGTGAGGGGAAAGGTGGGGCCAACGTCCTGACTTTC. This sequence encodes CASSEGKGGANVLTF. This chain links TRBV2 with TRBJ2-6; no clear D gene. Germline values: CDR1 SNHLY, CDR2 FYNNEI. The CDR3 loop spans 15 amino acids. V was trimmed by 3 bases and J by 3 bases, leaving 9 bases between them.

The chain combines TRBV6-5 with TRBJ1-1; D uncertain. V lost 0 bases, J lost 8 bases, and 13 bases lay in between. The CDR3 spans 14 residues. The germline CDR1 and CDR2 sequences are MNHEY and SVGAGI. CDR3 region: CASSYSWGGREAFF. CDR3 coding DNA: TGTGCCAGCAGTTACTCGTGGGGAGGCAGGGAAGCTTTCTTT.

The V and J genes are TRBV5-5 and TRBJ2-7; D is possibly TRBD1 (6 bases). The germline V and J ends were trimmed by 0 bases and 0 bases, with 7 bases remaining between them. The CDR3 runs 14 residues. CDR1 is SGHKS and CDR2 is YYEKEE in the germline V gene (reference sequence). Here the CDR3 reads CASSLEDSSYEQYV. The CDR3 nucleotides are TGTGCCAGCAGCTTGGAGGACAGCTCCTACGAGCAGTACGTC.

This clonotype was counted at least ten times. The chain recombines TRBV27 with TRBJ2-3; tentatively, D is TRBD1 (5 bases). Looked up from germline, CDR1 is MNHEY and CDR2 is SMNVEV (reference sequence). The V end lost 2 bases, the J end lost 5 bases, and 8 bases lay between the germline ends. The CDR3 is 13 amino acids. CDR3 region: CASSLKGVDTQYF. The CDR3 bases are TGTGCCAGCAGTTTAAAAGGGGTAGATACGCAGTATTTT.

The chain carries TRBV5-1 and TRBJ1-1, with D unclear. The CDR3 consists of 14 residues. Germline CDR1 SGHRS, CDR2 YFSETQ. The V end was cut by 2 bases, the J end by 3 bases, with 11 bases between. This CDR3 is CASSLTTRDTEAFF. CDR3 nucleotide sequence: TGCGCCAGCAGCTTAACAACCCGGGACACTGAAGCTTTCTTT.

The V and J genes are TRBV4-3 and TRBJ1-5; D uncertain. This CDR3 spans 13 amino acids. The V end lost 0 bases, the J end lost 5 bases, and 5 bases lay between the germline ends. CDR1 and CDR2 (germline): LGHNA, YSLEER. DNA of the CDR3: TGCGCCAGCAGCCAAGATATTTATCAGCCCCAGCATTTT. The encoded protein is CASSQDIYQPQHF.

This clonotype was seen many times. The V call is TRBV5-1, the J call TRBJ1-5; D gene uncertain. The CDR3 covers 15 residues. Deletions cut 2 bases from V and 0 bases from J, with 9 bases between. Germline CDR1 reads SGHRS; CDR2 reads YFSETQ. CDR3: CASSFGGYSNQPQHF. As DNA, the CDR3 is TGCGCCAGCAGCTTTGGCGGCTATAGCAATCAGCCCCAGCATTTT.

This clonotype was seen at least ten times. The chain carries TRBV4-1 and TRBJ1-2, with 9 bases matching TRBD1. The germline gives CDR1 MGHRA, CDR2 YSYEKL. V trimming: 4 bases; J trimming: 2 bases; junction bases outside the gene matches: 2. The CDR3 totals 14 residues. The CDR3 region has the DNA TGCGCCAGCAGCCCTACAGGGGGCAACTATGGCTACACCTTC. Encoded protein: CASSPTGGNYGYTF.

J is TRBJ2-3 and V is TRBV6-5, with 11 bases matching TRBD1. The CDR3 spans 16 residues. The J segment lost 4 bases and the V segment lost 0 bases, leaving 3 bases of the junction unmatched. Germline CDR1 reads MNHEY; CDR2 reads SVGAGI. In DNA, the CDR3 is TGTGCCAGCAGTTACTCAGGGACAGGGGGAGCAGATACGCAGTATTTT. Translated: CASSYSGTGGADTQYF.

This clonotype was seen many times. V is TRBV29-1 and J is TRBJ1-1; tentative D call: TRBD1 (6 bases). This CDR3 has 13 residues. The germline gives CDR1 SQVTM, CDR2 ANQGSEA. The ends were cut back, 7 bases at V and 1 base at J, with 13 bases in the middle. The CDR3 sequence is CSALNRANTEAFF. CDR3 DNA sequence: TGCAGCGCTCTTAACAGGGCGAACACTGAAGCTTTCTTT.

In this sample, this clonotype turned up a few times. The J gene is TRBJ2-1, the V gene TRBV5-1; TRBD1 matches 7 bases. V dropped 4 bases and J dropped 5; count of bases not matched to a gene: 3. This CDR3 is built from 13 residues. Germline V gene sequence: CDR1 SGHRS, CDR2 YFSETQ. CDR3 amino acids: CASSRDSDNEQFF. Here the CDR3 DNA reads TGCGCCAGCAGCAGGGACAGCGACAATGAGCAGTTCTTC.

There are a few counts of this clonotype. The V call is TRBV7-6, the J call TRBJ2-7, with 8 bases aligning to TRBD2. CDR1 and CDR2 (germline): SGHVS, FNYEAQ. The V gene end was trimmed by 1 base and the J gene end by 2 bases; junction bases not matched to a gene: 4. The CDR3 extends over 15 amino acids. In DNA, the CDR3 is TGTGCCAGCAGCTTAGATGGTAGCGGGGCCTACGAGCAGTACGTC. Translating gives CASSLDGSGAYEQYV.

The chain carries TRBV2 and TRBJ2-1; either TRBD1 or TRBD2 may fit D (5 bases each). This CDR3 contains 17 residues. Looked up from germline, CDR1 is SNHLY and CDR2 is FYNNEI. The V end lost 8 bases, the J end lost 4 bases, and 24 bases lay between the germline ends. In DNA form, the CDR3 reads TGTGCCAGCGGACGTGAGGGGAGCCAGCTACGTTACAATGAGCAGTTCTTC. It encodes CASGREGSQLRYNEQFF.

This clonotype came up a few times. The chain combines TRBV29-1 with TRBJ1-1; 10 bases align to TRBD1. This CDR3 contains 12 residues. The germline gives CDR1 SQVTM, CDR2 ANQGSEA. With 7 bases clipped from V and 7 bases from J, the junction kept 6 bases outside the gene matches. The chain's CDR3 is CSGKTGGSEAFF. CDR3 DNA: TGCAGCGGTAAGACAGGGGGCAGTGAAGCTTTCTTT.

This chain connects TRBV28 to TRBJ1-2; 8 nucleotides align to TRBD1. J was trimmed by 3 bases and V by 5 bases; bases with no gene match: 8. CDR1 is MDHEN and CDR2 is SYDVKM in the germline V gene. The CDR3 is 15 residues long. CDR3 DNA: TGTGCCAGCAGTCCCGCCGGACAGGGTGACTATGGCTACACCTTC. Its translation is CASSPAGQGDYGYTF.

The chain is built from TRBV12-3 or TRBV12-4 and TRBJ1-5; TRBD1 is a possible D gene (5 bases). Trimming removed 10 bases from V and 7 bases from J, with 14 bases in between. The CDR3 is 12 residues long. In nucleotides, the CDR3 is TGTGCCACCCGAGAGGGGAACCAGCCCCAGCATTTT. Translation: CATREGNQPQHF.

There are many counts of this clonotype. The chain carries TRBV5-6 and TRBJ1-1, with D uncertain. The CDR3 is made up of 12 amino acids. V lost 2 bases and J 5 bases, leaving 7 bases between the germline ends. Germline V gene sequence: CDR1 SGHDT, CDR2 YYEEEE. The CDR3, as DNA: TGTGCCAGCAGCTTTAGTAGGACTGAAGCTTTCTTT. Translation gives CASSFSRTEAFF.

The table lists this clonotype with a few counts. The chain carries TRBV12-3 or TRBV12-4 and TRBJ2-2, with D tentatively TRBD1 (6 bases). V was pared by 7 bases and J by 4 bases, with 13 bases between. The CDR3 contains 14 residues. CDR3 sequence (DNA): TGTGCCAGCAAAACAGGGTCGGTCACCGGGGAGCTGTTTTTT. Amino acid sequence: CASKTGSVTGELFF.

The chain has TRBV12-3 or TRBV12-4 and TRBJ2-5; D is undetermined. The CDR3 sequence is 13 residues long. The V gene lost 3 bases and the J gene lost 2 bases, with 7 bases spanning the gap. The CDR3 protein is CASSLVAQETQYF. The CDR3 DNA sequence: TGTGCCAGCAGTTTGGTCGCACAAGAGACCCAGTACTTC.

The rearrangement links TRBV4-1 to TRBJ2-1; D uncertain. V was trimmed by 1 base and J by 7 bases, leaving 8 bases between them. CDR3 length: 13 amino acids. The germline V gene has CDR1 MGHRA and CDR2 YSYEKL. The CDR3 loop reads CASSQVVGNEQFF. The CDR3 DNA is TGCGCCAGCAGCCAAGTGGTCGGGAATGAGCAGTTCTTC.

The rearrangement links TRBV5-1 to TRBJ2-3; maybe TRBD2 (5 bases). V lost 0 bases and J lost 4, with 15 bases in between. This CDR3 is built from 16 residues. Germline V CDR1 and CDR2: SGHRS, YFSETQ. The CDR3 protein is CASSLAKTREPDTQYF. As DNA, the CDR3 is TGCGCCAGCAGCTTGGCCAAGACGAGGGAGCCAGATACGCAGTATTTT.

The rearrangement uses TRBV12-3 or TRBV12-4 and TRBJ1-2, with D perhaps matching TRBD1 (6 bases). This CDR3 comprises 14 residues. The germline V and J ends were trimmed by 3 bases and 4 bases, with 12 bases remaining between them. CDR3 residues: CASSFQGSGYGYTF. The CDR3 DNA is TGTGCCAGCAGTTTTCAGGGGAGCGGCTATGGCTACACCTTC.

This clonotype was found a few times. This chain uses TRBV5-1 with TRBJ1-2; D gene unclear. The CDR3 extends over 13 amino acids. V lost 0 bases, J lost 6 bases, and 9 bases lay in between. Per the germline V gene, CDR1 is SGHRS and CDR2 is YFSETQ. CDR3 sequence (DNA): TGCGCCAGCAGCTTGGAGTCCGCGGATGGCTACACCTTC. Its protein product is CASSLESADGYTF.

This clonotype was recorded a few times. The chain couples TRBV12-3 or TRBV12-4 to TRBJ2-1; perhaps TRBD1 as D (5 bases). There are 13 residues in the CDR3. V gave up 6 bases and J gave up 9 bases, with 15 bases separating them. The CDR3 DNA sequence: TGTGCCAGCAGCTCGCGACAAAGGGGTGAGCAGTTCTTC. Amino acids: CASSSRQRGEQFF.

A few counts support this clonotype. The chain is built from TRBV7-9 and TRBJ2-7, with 10 bases aligning to TRBD1. Looked up from germline, CDR1 is SEHNR and CDR2 is FQNEAQ (reference sequence). The CDR3 totals 16 residues. J gave up 2 bases and V 2 bases, and 6 bases lay outside the gene matches. The CDR3 region is CASSLQGDRGPYEQYV. CDR3 nucleotides: TGTGCCAGCAGCTTACAAGGGGACAGGGGTCCCTACGAGCAGTACGTC.